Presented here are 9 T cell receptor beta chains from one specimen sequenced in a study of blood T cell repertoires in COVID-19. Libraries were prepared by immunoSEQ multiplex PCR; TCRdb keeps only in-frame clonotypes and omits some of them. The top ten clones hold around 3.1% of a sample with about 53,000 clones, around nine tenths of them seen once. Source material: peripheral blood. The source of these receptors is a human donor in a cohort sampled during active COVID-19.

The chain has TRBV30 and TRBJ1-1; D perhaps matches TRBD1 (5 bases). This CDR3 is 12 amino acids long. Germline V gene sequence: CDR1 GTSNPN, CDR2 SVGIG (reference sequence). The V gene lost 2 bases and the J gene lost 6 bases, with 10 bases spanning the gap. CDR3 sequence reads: CAWSSGDAEAFF. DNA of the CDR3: TGTGCCTGGAGTTCGGGGGACGCTGAAGCTTTCTTT. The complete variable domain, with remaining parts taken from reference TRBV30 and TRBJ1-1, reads SQTIHQWPATLVQPVGSPLSLECTVEGTSNPNLYWYRQAAGRGLQLLFYSVGIGQISSEVPQNLSASRPQDRQFILSSKKLLLSDSGFYLCAWSSGDAEAFFGQGTRLTVV.

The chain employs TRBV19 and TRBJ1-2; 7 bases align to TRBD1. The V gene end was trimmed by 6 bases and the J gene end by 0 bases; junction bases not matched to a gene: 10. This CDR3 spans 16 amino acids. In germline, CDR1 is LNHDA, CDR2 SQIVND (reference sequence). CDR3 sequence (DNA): TGTGCCAGTAGGGAATCTATGGGACAGTCTAACTATGGCTACACCTTC. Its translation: CASRESMGQSNYGYTF.

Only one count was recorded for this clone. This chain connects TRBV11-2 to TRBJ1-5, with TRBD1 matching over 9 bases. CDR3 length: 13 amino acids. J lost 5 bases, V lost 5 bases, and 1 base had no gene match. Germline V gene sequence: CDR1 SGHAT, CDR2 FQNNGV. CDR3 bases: TGTGCCAGCAGCAGACAGGGGGATCAGCCCCAGCATTTT. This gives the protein CASSRQGDQPQHF.

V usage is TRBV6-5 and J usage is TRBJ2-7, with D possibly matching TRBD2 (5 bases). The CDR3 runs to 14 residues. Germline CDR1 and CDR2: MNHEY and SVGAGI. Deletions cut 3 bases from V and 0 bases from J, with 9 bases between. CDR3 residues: CASSYRGYSYEQYF. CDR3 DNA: TGTGCCAGCAGTTATCGGGGTTACTCCTACGAGCAGTACTTC.

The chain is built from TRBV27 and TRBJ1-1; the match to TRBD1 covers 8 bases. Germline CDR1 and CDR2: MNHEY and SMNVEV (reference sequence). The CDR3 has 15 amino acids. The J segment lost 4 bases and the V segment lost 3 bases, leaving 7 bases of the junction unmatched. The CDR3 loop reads CASSFGQGWGTEAFF. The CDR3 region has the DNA TGTGCCAGCAGTTTCGGACAGGGCTGGGGCACTGAAGCTTTCTTT.

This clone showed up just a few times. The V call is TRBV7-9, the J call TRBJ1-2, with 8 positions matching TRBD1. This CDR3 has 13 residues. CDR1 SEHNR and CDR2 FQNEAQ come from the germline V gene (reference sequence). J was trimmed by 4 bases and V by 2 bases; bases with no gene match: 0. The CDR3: CASSLQGAYGYTF. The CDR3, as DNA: TGTGCCAGCAGCTTACAGGGGGCCTATGGCTACACCTTC. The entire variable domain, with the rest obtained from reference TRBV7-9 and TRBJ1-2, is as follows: DTGVSQNPRHKITKRGQNVTFRCDPISEHNRLYWYRQTLGQGPEFLTYFQNEAQLEKSRLLSDRFSAERPKGSFSTLEIQRTEQGDSAMYLCASSLQGAYGYTFGSGTRLTVV.

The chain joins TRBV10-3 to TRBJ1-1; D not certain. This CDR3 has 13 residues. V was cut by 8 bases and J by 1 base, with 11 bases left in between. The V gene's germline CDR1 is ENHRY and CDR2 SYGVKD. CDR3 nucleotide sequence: TGTGCCATCGGGCGGGAGGCGAACACTGAAGCTTTCTTT. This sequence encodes CAIGREANTEAFF.

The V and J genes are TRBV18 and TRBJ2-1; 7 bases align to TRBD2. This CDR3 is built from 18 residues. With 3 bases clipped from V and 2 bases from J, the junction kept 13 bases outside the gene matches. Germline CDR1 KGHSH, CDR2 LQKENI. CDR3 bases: TGTGCCAGCTCACCGTATAACCCTAGCGGCTTCACCTACAATGAGCAGTTCTTC. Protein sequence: CASSPYNPSGFTYNEQFF.

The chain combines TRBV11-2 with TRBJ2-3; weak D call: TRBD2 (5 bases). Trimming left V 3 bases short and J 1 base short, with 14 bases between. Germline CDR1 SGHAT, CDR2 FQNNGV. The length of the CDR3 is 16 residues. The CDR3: CASSFAASRGTDTQYF. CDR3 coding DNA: TGTGCCAGCAGCTTCGCGGCTAGCCGGGGCACAGATACGCAGTATTTT.